Listed below are T cell receptor beta chains from one sample, sequenced in a study of cytomegalovirus exposure and HLA in healthy donors. This table comes from immunoSEQ multiplex PCR, and its TCRdb copy is limited to in-frame clones, with some not included. The data show under 200,000 clones, with around four fifths seen just once and approximately 3.4% held by the top ten. The source material was PBMCs. Receptor source: a female donor in good health and CMV-seronegative. Both conserved end residues are part of each CDR3. Each record gives: clone size, CDR3 length, V gene, J gene, D gene, CDR3 DNA, CDR3 protein. A D gene is named only where the DNA matches it firmly. Clone sizes are given selectively: once, few, many, or a class where the clone is expanded.

>NA|14|TRBV2|TRBJ1-5|NA
TGTGCCAGCAGTGAATCACGGGGGAATCAGCCCCAGCATTTT
CASSESRGNQPQHF
>NA|13|TRBV27|TRBJ2-5|NA
TGTGCCAGCAGTTTATTCCCAGGGGAGACCCAGTACTTC
CASSLFPGETQYF
>NA|14|TRBV5-6|TRBJ2-5|NA
TGTGCCAGCAGCTTGGTGGGCAAAGAAGAGACCCAGTACTTC
CASSLVGKEETQYF
>few|14|TRBV10-2|TRBJ1-1|NA
TGCGCCAGCAAAGACGGAGGTAGAGGGACTGAAGCTTTCTTT
CASKDGGRGTEAFF
>NA|16|TRBV6-6|TRBJ2-1|TRBD1
TGTGCCAGCAGTTACTTCGGACAGGGGGCCAACAATGAGCAGTTCTTC
CASSYFGQGANNEQFF
>few|14|TRBV27|TRBJ2-7|NA
TGTGCCAGCAGTTTAGTTCTGGAGGCGGACGAGCAGTACTTC
CASSLVLEADEQYF
>NA|16|TRBV19|TRBJ2-1|NA
TGTGCCAGTAGTATAGCACGGACTCCCTCCTACAATGAGCAGTTCTTC
CASSIARTPSYNEQFF
>NA|13|TRBV30|TRBJ1-2|TRBD1
TGTGCCTGGAGTGTACAGGGGACCTATGGCTACACCTTC
CAWSVQGTYGYTF
>NA|14|TRBV6-5|TRBJ2-7|NA
TGTGCCAGCCAACGGGCGGGTATCTCCTACGAGCAGTACTTC
CASQRAGISYEQYF
>NA|15|TRBV5-1|TRBJ2-6|NA
TGCGCCAGCAGCTTTGGAGGACCTGGGGCCAACGTCCTGACTTTC
CASSFGGPGANVLTF
>NA|14|TRBV6-6|TRBJ1-1|TRBD1
TGTGCCAGCAGTTACAAGGGGGCACTGTCTGAAGCTTTCTTT
CASSYKGALSEAFF
>NA|16|TRBV5-1|TRBJ2-2|TRBD2
TGCGCCAGCAGCCAGATCGTCGGGGGGAAGACCGGGGAGCTGTTTTTT
CASSQIVGGKTGELFF
>NA|13|TRBV7-2|TRBJ2-7|NA
TGTGCCAGCAGCTTAAGCGTTGGCTACGAGCAGTACTTC
CASSLSVGYEQYF
>NA|12|TRBV4-1|TRBJ2-7|NA
TGCGCCAGCAGTTTTCAGGGGGGCGAGCAGTACTTC
CASSFQGGEQYF
>NA|17|TRBV7-8|TRBJ1-4|NA
TGTGCCAGCAGCGTAGGCGGGGGGGCGTGGGCTAATGAAAAACTGTTTTTT
CASSVGGGAWANEKLFF
>few|15|TRBV10-3|TRBJ1-2|NA
TGTGCCATCAGGGACAGCCAATTGACATACTATGGCTACACCTTC
CAIRDSQLTYYGYTF
>NA|13|TRBV7-3|TRBJ2-1|NA
TGTGCCAGCAGCTTAGGGTTAGCCAATGAGCAGTTCTTC
CASSLGLANEQFF
>once|20|TRBV11-3|TRBJ2-2|NA
TGTGCCAGCAGCGCAACGGTGTCAGGACTTTTAAATACGAACACCGGGGAGCTGTTTTTT
CASSATVSGLLNTNTGELFF
>NA|16|TRBV7-2|TRBJ2-3|TRBD2
TGTGCCAGCAGTCCGATTCTAGCGGGGGGCTGGGATACGCAGTATTTT
CASSPILAGGWDTQYF
>NA|16|TRBV7-2|TRBJ1-1|NA
TGTGCCAGCAGCTTAGCGGGGGGACCGTCGAACACTGAAGCTTTCTTT
CASSLAGGPSNTEAFF
>NA|16|TRBV9|TRBJ2-7|TRBD1
TGTGCCAGCAGCTTCTACCTGACAGGGCATTACTACGAGCAGTACTTC
CASSFYLTGHYYEQYF
>NA|17|TRBV27|TRBJ1-6|TRBD1
TGTGCCAGCAGTCGCGCCCGGGACAGGGGGCCAGATTCACCCCTCCACTTT
CASSRARDRGPDSPLHF
>NA|15|TRBV7-3|TRBJ1-6|TRBD1
TGTGCCAGCAGCTTCGCGGGACAGGGAAATTCACCCCTCCACTTT
CASSFAGQGNSPLHF
>few|14|TRBV18|TRBJ2-7|NA
TGTGCCAGCTCACCGACGGACAGAAACTACGAGCAGTACTTC
CASSPTDRNYEQYF
>NA|15|TRBV5-1|TRBJ2-1|TRBD2
TGCGCCAGCAGAATGAGACTAGCGGGAGGGAATGAGCAGTTCTTC
CASRMRLAGGNEQFF
>NA|16|TRBV18|TRBJ2-7|TRBD2
TGTGCCAGCTCACTCCCCACTAGCGGTCACTCCTACGAGCAGTACTTC
CASSLPTSGHSYEQYF
>NA|12|TRBV28|TRBJ2-7|TRBD1
TGTGCCACCCATACGACAGGGGGCGAGCAGTACTTC
CATHTTGGEQYF
>NA|18|TRBV28|TRBJ1-1|TRBD1
TGTGCCAGCAGTTTCTGGCCCCACAGGGGGCCGAGGGACACTGAAGCTTTCTTT
CASSFWPHRGPRDTEAFF
>NA|16|TRBV18|TRBJ2-1|TRBD2
TGTGCCAGCTCACCCGCTATAGCGGGAGGGCCTGGGGAGCAGTTCTTC
CASSPAIAGGPGEQFF
>few|15|TRBV18|TRBJ2-7|NA
TGTGCCAGCTCACCTGGGCTAGCGAGCAACTACGAGCAGTACTTC
CASSPGLASNYEQYF
>NA|13|TRBV5-1|TRBJ2-7|NA
TGCGCCAGCAGCGTTACAGGGCGGTACGAGCAGTACTTC
CASSVTGRYEQYF
>NA|15|TRBV13|TRBJ2-3|TRBD2
TGTGCCAGCAAAGAGGGACTAGCGGTCACAGATACGCAGTATTTT
CASKEGLAVTDTQYF
>NA|13|TRBV2|TRBJ2-1|NA
TGTGCCAGCACCCAGCAGGGGGGCAATGAGCAGTTCTTC
CASTQQGGNEQFF
>NA|14|TRBV7-2|TRBJ2-1|NA
TGTGCCAGCAGCCTAAGCCCCTCATACAATGAGCAGTTCTTC
CASSLSPSYNEQFF
>NA|14|TRBV15|TRBJ2-5|TRBD2
TGTGCCACCAGGTGGGCCCTCGGGAGGGAGACCCAGTACTTC
CATRWALGRETQYF
>NA|18|TRBV2|TRBJ1-3|NA
TGTGCCAGCAGTGGCCGGGAACCGGGCCTCCTCTCTGGAAACACCATATATTTT
CASSGREPGLLSGNTIYF
>few|15|TRBV4-3|TRBJ2-1|NA
TGCGCCAGCAGCCAAGAAGATAGCTCCTACAATGAGCAGTTCTTC
CASSQEDSSYNEQFF
>NA|17|TRBV4-1|TRBJ1-2|TRBD1
TGCGCCAGCAGCCAAGATCACGGACAGGGACCTAACTATGGCTACACCTTC
CASSQDHGQGPNYGYTF
>NA|15|TRBV18|TRBJ2-1|TRBD2
TGTGCCAGCTCACCACTAGCGGGGGTTGGAAATGAGCAGTTCTTC
CASSPLAGVGNEQFF
>NA|16|TRBV28|TRBJ2-4|NA
TGTGCCAGCAGTCCACATGACGCGGGAGCCAAAAACATTCAGTACTTC
CASSPHDAGAKNIQYF
>NA|16|TRBV5-1|TRBJ2-7|TRBD2
TGCGCCAGCAGCCCTAGACTAGCGGGAGGGCCCCACGAGCAGTACTTC
CASSPRLAGGPHEQYF
>NA|16|TRBV5-1|TRBJ2-5|TRBD2
TGCGCCAGCAGTTATGCTAGCGGGAGGGCCGGAGAGACCCAGTACTTC
CASSYASGRAGETQYF
>NA|15|TRBV15|TRBJ1-2|NA
TGTGCCACCAGCAGAGACCTGGTGGCCAACTATGGCTACACCTTC
CATSRDLVANYGYTF
>once|15|TRBV28|TRBJ1-2|TRBD1
TGTGCCAGCAGTTTAAAGGGGGCTGGTTTCTATGGCTACACCTTC
CASSLKGAGFYGYTF
>NA|13|TRBV7-2|TRBJ2-7|NA
TGTGCCAGCAGCTCCCGGGTCTTATACGAGCAGTACTTC
CASSSRVLYEQYF
>once|14|TRBV30|TRBJ1-2|TRBD1
TGTGCCTGGAGTGGGGGGATAGGGGGCGCGGGCTACACCTTC
CAWSGGIGGAGYTF
>NA|17|TRBV10-2|TRBJ1-2|TRBD1
TGCGCCAGCAGTGACCCCGGGACAGGGGGATTCAACTATGGCTACACCTTC
CASSDPGTGGFNYGYTF
>NA|16|TRBV7-8|TRBJ2-3|TRBD1
TGTGCCAGCAGCTTGCGGGGGGACAGGGGAACTTATACGCAGTATTTT
CASSLRGDRGTYTQYF
>NA|14|TRBV6-5|TRBJ1-2|NA
TGTGCCAGCAGTTACGTGACAGGTGCCTATGGCTACACCTTC
CASSYVTGAYGYTF
>few|14|TRBV5-1|TRBJ2-2|TRBD1
TGCGCCAGCAGTGGTCAGGGGGCCACCGGGGAGCTGTTTTTT
CASSGQGATGELFF
>NA|16|TRBV5-1|TRBJ1-2|NA
TGCGCCAGCAGGTTATCATTGGACACTGTTAACTATGGCTACACCTTC
CASRLSLDTVNYGYTF